This is a list of T cell receptor beta chains from one sample in a study of blood T cell repertoires in COVID-19. Sequenced by immunoSEQ multiplex PCR; TCRdb stores in-frame clones only, minus some. This table holds about 210,000 clones, around 82% found once. The material sequenced was peripheral blood. These receptor sequences come from a human donor in a cohort sampled during active COVID-19. CDR3s include the opening cysteine and the closing phenylalanine or tryptophan. D genes are given only for firm matches. Part of the rows lack a size; the others show once, few, many or a class for expanded clones.

.	TRBV4-2	TRBJ2-3	.	CASSQANFGTDTQYF	TGTGCCAGCAGCCAAGCGAACTTCGGCACAGATACGCAGTATTTT
.	TRBV21-1	TRBJ1-1	.	CASSKIPRPGCTEAFF	TGTGCCAGCAGCAAAATTCCCCGCCCGGGGTGCACTGAAGCTTTCTTT
TRBD1	TRBV19	TRBJ1-1	.	CASSADRVTEAFF	TGTGCCAGTAGTGCAGACAGGGTCACTGAAGCTTTCTTT
.	TRBV6-2/TRBV6-3	TRBJ1-2	.	CASSYSQGSYTF	TGTGCCAGCAGTTACTCGCAGGGAAGCTACACCTTC
.	TRBV20-1	TRBJ1-1	.	CSVNGQEAFF	TGCAGTGTAAATGGGCAGGAAGCTTTCTTT
.	TRBV6-2/TRBV6-3	TRBJ1-5	few	CASSTRGAPHQPQHF	TGTGCCAGCAGTACCCGGGGGGCCCCCCATCAGCCCCAGCATTTT
.	TRBV18	TRBJ2-7	.	CASSPSVRSYEQYF	TGTGCCAGCTCACCGTCGGTGAGATCCTACGAGCAGTACTTC
.	TRBV6-1	TRBJ1-2	.	CASSEYQQANYGYTF	TGTGCCAGCAGTGAATACCAACAGGCTAACTATGGCTACACCTTC
TRBD1	TRBV19	TRBJ2-2	.	CASRRTGTNTGELFF	TGTGCCAGTAGGAGGACAGGGACGAACACCGGGGAGCTGTTTTTT
.	TRBV5-1	TRBJ1-1	.	CASRKGQDTEAFF	TGCGCCAGCAGAAAGGGGCAGGACACTGAAGCTTTCTTT
TRBD2	TRBV5-1	TRBJ2-1	.	CASSPGLAGGSSYNEQFF	TGCGCCAGCAGCCCAGGACTAGCGGGAGGGTCCTCCTACAATGAGCAGTTCTTC
.	TRBV6-5	TRBJ1-2	.	CASSYPGGATGYTF	TGTGCCAGCAGTTACCCCGGGGGGGCGACGGGCTACACCTTC
.	TRBV6-6	TRBJ1-4	.	CASKTKARSEKLFF	TGTGCCAGCAAGACCAAGGCACGGAGTGAAAAACTGTTTTTT
TRBD2	TRBV6-2/TRBV6-3	TRBJ2-1	.	CASSYSSGSSYNEQFF	TGTGCCAGCAGTTACTCTAGCGGGAGCTCCTACAATGAGCAGTTCTTC
.	TRBV25-1	TRBJ1-2	.	CASSGGVYGYTF	TGTGCCAGCAGCGGAGGCGTCTATGGCTACACCTTC
.	TRBV20-1	TRBJ2-7	few	CSATQQYEQYF	TGCAGTGCTACCCAACAGTACGAGCAGTACTTC
TRBD1	TRBV5-1	TRBJ1-1	once	CASSPFGQGRTEAFF	TGCGCCAGCAGCCCCTTTGGACAGGGCAGGACTGAAGCTTTCTTT
TRBD1	TRBV12-5	TRBJ2-1	.	CASGLAIARDRGPYNEQFF	TGTGCTAGTGGTTTGGCCATCGCCCGGGACAGGGGTCCCTACAATGAGCAGTTCTTC
.	TRBV28	TRBJ1-5	few	CASSLLSGRGGNQPQHF	TGTGCCAGCAGTTTATTATCGGGCAGGGGAGGGAATCAGCCCCAGCATTTT
TRBD2	TRBV5-1	TRBJ2-2	once	CASSFQGPSGNTGELFF	TGCGCCAGCAGCTTCCAGGGCCCTAGCGGGAACACCGGGGAGCTGTTTTTT
TRBD1	TRBV28	TRBJ1-3	few	CASSPTGQLSGNTIYF	TGTGCCAGCAGTCCCACGGGACAGCTCTCTGGAAACACCATATATTTT
TRBD2	TRBV10-1	TRBJ2-5	.	CATRTSGQETQYF	TGCGCCACCAGGACTAGCGGCCAAGAGACCCAGTACTTC
.	TRBV28	TRBJ1-2	.	CASSFRVAGNYGYTF	TGTGCCAGCAGTTTTCGGGTAGCAGGGAACTATGGCTACACCTTC
.	TRBV5-6	TRBJ1-4	.	CASSLESDEKLFF	TGTGCCAGCAGCTTGGAGTCAGATGAAAAACTGTTTTTT
.	TRBV14	TRBJ2-7	once	CALQGVDYEQYF	TGTGCCTTGCAGGGTGTAGACTACGAGCAGTACTTC
TRBD2	TRBV7-9	TRBJ2-3	.	CASSLAGGDTQYF	TGTGCCAGCAGCTTAGCGGGAGGGGATACGCAGTATTTT
.	TRBV3-1/TRBV3-2	TRBJ2-3	.	CASSLADTQYF	TGTGCCAGCAGTCTCGCAGATACGCAGTATTTT
.	TRBV19	TRBJ1-5	.	CASTGGQNNQPQHF	TGTGCCAGTACGGGTGGTCAAAACAATCAGCCCCAGCATTTT
.	TRBV5-1	TRBJ2-5	.	CASSEYRGLRETQYF	TGCGCCAGCAGCGAGTACAGGGGACTCCGGGAGACCCAGTACTTC
.	TRBV5-4	TRBJ1-1	once	CASSQGTSRGNTEAFF	TGTGCCAGCAGCCAAGGGACTTCTCGTGGGAACACTGAAGCTTTCTTT
.	TRBV14	TRBJ2-7	.	CASSQGGTYNSYEQYF	TGTGCCAGCAGCCAAGGTGGGACTTATAACTCCTACGAGCAGTACTTC
TRBD2	TRBV7-9	TRBJ2-7	.	CASSLGYRGGINYEQYF	TGTGCCAGCAGCTTAGGCTATCGCGGGGGGATCAACTACGAGCAGTACTTC
TRBD1	TRBV6-5	TRBJ1-1	.	CASRPEGAGTEAFF	TGTGCCAGCAGACCGGAGGGGGCAGGGACTGAAGCTTTCTTT
TRBD2	TRBV3-1/TRBV3-2	TRBJ2-1	.	CASSQRMWGGSSSYNEQFF	TGTGCCAGCAGCCAGAGGATGTGGGGGGGGTCGAGCTCCTACAATGAGCAGTTCTTC
.	TRBV7-3	TRBJ1-1	few	CASSPPTRATRTFF	TGTGCCAGCAGCCCACCTACGAGGGCTACGCGGACTTTCTTT
.	TRBV4-1	TRBJ2-7	.	CASSQDLWAGSSYEQYF	TGCGCCAGCAGCCAGGACCTTTGGGCGGGAAGCTCCTACGAGCAGTACTTC
.	TRBV20-1	TRBJ2-7	.	CSASGENIQYF	TGCAGTGCTAGTGGGGAGAATATTCAGTACTTC
.	TRBV29-1	TRBJ2-5	once	CSVDRGGETQYF	TGCAGCGTTGATAGAGGGGGAGAGACCCAGTACTTC